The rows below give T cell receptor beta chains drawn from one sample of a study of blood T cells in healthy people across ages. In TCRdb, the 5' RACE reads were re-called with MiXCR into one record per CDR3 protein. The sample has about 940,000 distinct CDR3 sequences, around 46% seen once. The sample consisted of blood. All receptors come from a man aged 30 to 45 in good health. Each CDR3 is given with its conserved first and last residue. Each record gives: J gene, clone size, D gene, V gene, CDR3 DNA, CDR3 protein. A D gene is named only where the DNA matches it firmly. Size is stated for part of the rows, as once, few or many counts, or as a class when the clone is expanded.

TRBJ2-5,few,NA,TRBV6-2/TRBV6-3,TGTGCCAGCAGTTACGATCCAGATTTTACAAAGACCCAGTACTTC,CASSYDPDFTKTQYF
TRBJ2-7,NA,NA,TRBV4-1,TGCGCCAGCAGCCGGATGGAGACAGGCCCTCACGAGCAGTACTTC,CASSRMETGPHEQYF
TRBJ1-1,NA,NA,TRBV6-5,TGTGCCAGCAGTTACGGGGAAGGCACTGAAGCTTTCTTT,CASSYGEGTEAFF
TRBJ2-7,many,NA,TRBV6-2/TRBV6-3,TGCGCCAGCAGCGACGGGACGGGCTCCTACGAGCAGTACTTC,CASSDGTGSYEQYF
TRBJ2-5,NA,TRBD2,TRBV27,TGTGCCAGCAGTTTATTGAGCGGGAGGGCCTTTAATGAGCAGTACTTC,CASSLLSGRAFNEQYF
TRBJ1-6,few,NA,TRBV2,TGTGCCAGCAACACACAGAGCTCCTATAATTCACCCCTCCACTTT,CASNTQSSYNSPLHF
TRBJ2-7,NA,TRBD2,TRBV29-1,TGCAGCGTTGAGCCAAGTAGCGGGGGACTAGGAGAGCAGTACTTC,CSVEPSSGGLGEQYF
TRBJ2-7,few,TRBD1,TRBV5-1,TGCGCCAGCAGCTTGGTAACAGGGGGCCCCTACGAGCAGTACTTC,CASSLVTGGPYEQYF
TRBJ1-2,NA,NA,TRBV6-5,TGTGCCAGCAGTTATGTACCGGGCTCCTATGGCTACACCTTC,CASSYVPGSYGYTF
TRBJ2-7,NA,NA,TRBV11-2,TGTGCCAGCAGCTCCATTAGGGACGCCTACGAGCAGTACTTC,CASSSIRDAYEQYF
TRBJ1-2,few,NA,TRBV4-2,TGTGCCAGCAGCCAACGAGGCCCTAGGCATGGCTACACCTTC,CASSQRGPRHGYTF
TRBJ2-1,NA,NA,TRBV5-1,TGCGCCAGCAGCTTCCGGGACCCTAGTGGCTCAACCTACAATGAGCAGTTCTTC,CASSFRDPSGSTYNEQFF
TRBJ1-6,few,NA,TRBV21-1,TGTGCCAGCAGCAAGCACGGGGGTAGTAATTCACCCCTCCACTTT,CASSKHGGSNSPLHF
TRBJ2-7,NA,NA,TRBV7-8,TGTGCCAGCAGCGTAGGCCGGAGAAGGGAGCAGTACTTC,CASSVGRRREQYF
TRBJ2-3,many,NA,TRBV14,TGTGCCAGCAGCCAAGATCGGGGGCTAAACACAGATACGCAGTATTTT,CASSQDRGLNTDTQYF
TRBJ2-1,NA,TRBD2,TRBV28,TGTGCCAGCAGCCCTTGGCGGGGGGAGCTCGGGGAGCAGTTCTTC,CASSPWRGELGEQFF
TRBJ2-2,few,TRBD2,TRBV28,TGTGCCAGCAGGGGCTCGGGCGGGACTACGAACACCGGGGAGCTGTTTTTT,CASRGSGGTTNTGELFF
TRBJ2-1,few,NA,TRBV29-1,TGCAGCGTTGAAATCCGCGACAATGAGCAGTTCTTC,CSVEIRDNEQFF
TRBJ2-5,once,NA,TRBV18,TGTGCCAACTCACCGTACCAAGAGACCCAGTACTTC,CANSPYQETQYF
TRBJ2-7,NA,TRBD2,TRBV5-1,TGCGCCAGCAGCCCGGACCAGGGACTAGCGGGCGAGCAGTACTTC,CASSPDQGLAGEQYF
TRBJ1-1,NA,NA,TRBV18,TGTGCCAGCTCACCGCAGGACAGAACGAACACTGAAGCTTTCTTT,CASSPQDRTNTEAFF
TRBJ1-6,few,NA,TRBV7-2,TGTGCCAGCAGCTTAGGGGGCAGTGTCTGGGGAACCTATAATTCACCCCTCCACTTT,CASSLGGSVWGTYNSPLHF
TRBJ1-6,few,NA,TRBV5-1,TGCGCCAGCAGCTTAAAAGGAGATAATTCACCCCTCCACTTT,CASSLKGDNSPLHF
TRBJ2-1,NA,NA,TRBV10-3,TGTGCCATCAGTGATATAGGCGAATCCTACAATGAGCAGTTCTTC,CAISDIGESYNEQFF
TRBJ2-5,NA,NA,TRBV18,TGTGCCAGCTCACCCCCTGGTCCAGGGGAAGAGACCCAGTACTTC,CASSPPGPGEETQYF
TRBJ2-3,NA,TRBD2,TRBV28,TGTGCCAGCAGACCCGGAGCGGTAGCGGGGGGCATGCCTACTAGCACAGATACGCAGTATTTT,CASRPGAVAGGMPTSTDTQYF
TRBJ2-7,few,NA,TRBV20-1,TGCAGTGCTAGAGCCCAGGGGAAGAGCTCCTACGAGCAGTACTTC,CSARAQGKSSYEQYF
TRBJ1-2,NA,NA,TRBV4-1,TGCGCCAGCAGCCAAGATCTATTCGGGAGGGAAGATTTTTATGGCTACACCTTC,CASSQDLFGREDFYGYTF
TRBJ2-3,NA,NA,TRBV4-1,TGCGCCAGCAGCACCCGGACGGCAGATACGCAGTATTTT,CASSTRTADTQYF
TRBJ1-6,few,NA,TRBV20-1,TGCAGTGCCATGATAGGGGGGAATTCACCCCTCCACTTT,CSAMIGGNSPLHF
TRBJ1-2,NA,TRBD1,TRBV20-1,TGCAGTGCTCGACAGGGGGGAAGCTATGGCTACACCTTC,CSARQGGSYGYTF
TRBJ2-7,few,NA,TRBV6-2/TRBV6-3,TGTGCCAGCAGTTTCGGGGGCTTCTCCTACGAGCAGTACTTC,CASSFGGFSYEQYF
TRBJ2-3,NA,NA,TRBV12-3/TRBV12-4,TGTGCCAGCAGTTTTAGAGTCAGTCTTGATACGCAGTATTTT,CASSFRVSLDTQYF
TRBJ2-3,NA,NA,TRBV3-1,TGTGCCAGCAGCCCCCAACTAGGGACGCAGTATTTT,CASSPQLGTQYF
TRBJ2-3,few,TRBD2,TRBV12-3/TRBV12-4,TGTGCCAGCAGGCCATTGGCTGGCGGGGGAGACACAGATACGCAGTATTTT,CASRPLAGGGDTDTQYF
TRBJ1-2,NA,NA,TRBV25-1,TGTGCCAGCAGTGGACAACAGGGCCTAGGCGGCTACACCTTC,CASSGQQGLGGYTF
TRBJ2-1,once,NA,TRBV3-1,TGTGCCAGCAGCCAAGACCCGTTTGCGGGAACAAGGCATGAGCAGTTCTTC,CASSQDPFAGTRHEQFF
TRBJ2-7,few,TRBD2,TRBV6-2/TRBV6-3,TGTGCCAGCAGTCCCTCCGGGACTAGGCTCTACGAGCAGTACTTC,CASSPSGTRLYEQYF